This TCR beta chain is from a study of T cell responses to AZD1222 COVID-19 vaccine. General study points: The study found vaccine-associated CD4 TCRs spanning spike, dominant at 160-218 and 743-854. The study found Spike-specific TCR breadth and depth rose after two AZD1222 doses. Mostly white British, mostly female donors; authors suggested clonal diversity may be underestimated.

TCRdb keeps only in-frame clones here, not all; method: immunoSEQ multiplex PCR. The sample consists of fewer than 130,000 clones, 70% to 90% of them appearing once. Of note for this clone: Its antigen is currently unknown.

The V end lost 6 bases, the J end lost 0 bases, and 7 bases lay between the germline ends. Germline lookup yields CDR1 SEHNR and CDR2 FQNEAQ (reference sequence). The CDR3 has 13 residues. The specimen was peripheral blood, collected on day 0 of AZD1222 vaccination. The chain employs TRBV7-9 and TRBJ2-3; D tentatively reads TRBD1 or TRBD2 (5 bases each). The clonotype comes from an adult in good health. CDR3 sequence (DNA): TGTGCCAGCAGACGGGACAGCACAGATACGCAGTATTTT. It specifies CASRRDSTDTQYF.